The present TCR beta chain was sequenced within a study of cytomegalovirus exposure and HLA in healthy donors. Study summary: Most genotyped donors, around four fifths of around 370, had Caucasian-associated genetic ancestry.

Germline V gene lookup returns CDR1 SGHTA and CDR2 FQGTGA. The CDR3 is 13 residues long. The germline V and J ends were trimmed by 5 bases and 3 bases, with 10 bases remaining between them. PCR used 60 Vbeta primers and 13 Jbeta primers. Libraries were prepared by immunoSEQ multiplex PCR; TCRdb keeps only in-frame clonotypes and omits some of them. The sample carries roughly 110,000 clones, about 70% recorded once. The clonotype was recovered from a female donor in good health and CMV-seronegative. Sequenced: PBMCs. V usage is TRBV7-3 and J usage is TRBJ1-1; no definite D call. The CDR3 here is CASSLMSDTEAFF. Written as DNA, the CDR3 is TGTGCCAGCAGCCTTATGTCGGACACTGAAGCTTTCTTT.